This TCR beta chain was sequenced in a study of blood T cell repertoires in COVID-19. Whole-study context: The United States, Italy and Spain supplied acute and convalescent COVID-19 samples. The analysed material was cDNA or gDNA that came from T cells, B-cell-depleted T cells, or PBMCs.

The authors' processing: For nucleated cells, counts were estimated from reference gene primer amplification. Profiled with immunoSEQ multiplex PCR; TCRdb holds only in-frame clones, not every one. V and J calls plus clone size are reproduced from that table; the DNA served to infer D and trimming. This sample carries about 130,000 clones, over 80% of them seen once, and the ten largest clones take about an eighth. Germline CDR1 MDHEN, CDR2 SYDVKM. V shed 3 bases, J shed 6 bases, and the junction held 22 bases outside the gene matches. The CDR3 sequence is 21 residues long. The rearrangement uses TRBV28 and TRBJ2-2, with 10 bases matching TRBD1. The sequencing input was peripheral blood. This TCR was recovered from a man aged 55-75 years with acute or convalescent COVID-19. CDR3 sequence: CASSLYPMMSNIGQGAGELFF. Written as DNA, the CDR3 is TGTGCCAGCAGTTTGTACCCCATGATGTCGAATATAGGACAGGGGGCCGGGGAGCTGTTTTTT.